The 13 T cell receptor beta chains below were found in one sample sequenced in a study of T cell responses to AZD1222 COVID-19 vaccine. Some clones are missing from TCRdb's copy, which holds only in-frame ones; the method was immunoSEQ multiplex PCR. The sample shows 150,000 to 200,000 clones, about 92% of them seen only once. The sample in question was peripheral blood, obtained on day 0 of AZD1222 vaccination. Receptors originate from an adult in good health.

V usage is TRBV30 and J usage is TRBJ2-3; D not resolved. CDR1 GTSNPN and CDR2 SVGIG come from the germline V gene (reference sequence). CDR3 length: 10 amino acids. Trimming cost V 8 bases and J 8 bases, with 11 bases left between them. In nucleotides, the CDR3 is TGTGCCGGGTTATCAGTTACGCAGTATTTT. This gives the protein CAGLSVTQYF.

This clone showed up just a few times. The CDR3 DNA is TGTGCCAGCAGCAGGGTGGTTCAAGAGACCCAGTACTTC. This sequence encodes CASSRVVQETQYF. The V and J genes are TRBV27 and TRBJ2-5; D might be TRBD1 (5 bases). V was trimmed by 6 bases and J by 2 bases, leaving 10 bases between them. Germline loops: CDR1 MNHEY, CDR2 SMNVEV (reference sequence). CDR3 length: 13 amino acids.

This chain links TRBV25-1 with TRBJ2-1, with D perhaps matching TRBD2 (6 bases). CDR3 length: 14 residues. The V and J ends lost 5 bases and 5 bases respectively, with 13 bases between them. Germline assignment: CDR1 MGHDK and CDR2 SYGVNS. The CDR3 sequence: CASSPPSADNEQFF. The CDR3 DNA sequence: TGTGCCAGCAGTCCGCCTAGCGCCGACAATGAGCAGTTCTTC.

The chain combines TRBV27 with TRBJ2-1; 9 nucleotides agree with TRBD2. The CDR3 spans 16 residues. CDR1 is MNHEY, CDR2 SMNVEV, per germline (reference sequence). The J segment lost 3 bases and the V segment lost 3 bases, leaving 6 bases of the junction unmatched. CDR3 bases: TGTGCCAGCAGTTTTATTGGCGGGAGGGGCTACAATGAGCAGTTCTTC. It yields the protein CASSFIGGRGYNEQFF.

This clone was picked up one time. The chain carries TRBV7-2 and TRBJ2-1; the match to TRBD2 covers 13 bases. Trimming cost V 5 bases and J 1 base; bases outside gene matches: 11. Germline V gene sequence: CDR1 SGHTA, CDR2 FQGNSA. The CDR3 loop spans 19 amino acids. The CDR3 loop is CASSLRTSGSPGSYNEQFF. The CDR3 coding sequence is TGTGCCAGCAGCCTCCGGACTAGCGGGAGTCCAGGGTCCTACAATGAGCAGTTCTTC.

The rearrangement joins TRBV5-1 to TRBJ2-7, with D perhaps TRBD2 (6 bases). V was pared by 0 bases and J by 5 bases, with 12 bases between. This CDR3 region has 14 residues. Germline loops: CDR1 SGHRS, CDR2 YFSETQ. Here the CDR3 DNA reads TGCGCCAGCAGCTTGGCCGGGGGTATGGACGAGCAGTACTTC. Its protein is CASSLAGGMDEQYF.

The chain joins TRBV18 to TRBJ2-1; 13 bases are a match to TRBD2. The CDR3 contains 17 residues. Germline V CDR1 and CDR2: KGHSH, LQKENI. Trimming at V came to 4 bases and at J to 7 bases, leaving 10 bases not matched to a gene. In DNA, the CDR3 is TGTGCCAGCTCACTGCGACTAGCGGGGGGTGATAGGAATGAGCAGTTCTTC. Protein: CASSLRLAGGDRNEQFF. The variable domain in full, with the rest retrieved from reference TRBV18 and TRBJ2-1, is NAGVMQNPRHLVRRRGQEARLRCSPMKGHSHVYWYRQLPEEGLKFMVYLQKENIIDESGMPKERFSAEFPKEGPSILRIQQVVRGDSAAYFCASSLRLAGGDRNEQFFGPGTRLTVL.

The chain recombines TRBV11-2 with TRBJ2-1; 8 bases match TRBD2. This CDR3 region has 13 residues. Per germline, CDR1 SGHAT and CDR2 FQNNGV. The V segment lost 1 base and the J segment 16 bases; nucleotides outside the gene matches: 9. CDR3 loop: CASSLVTTSVSFF. Here the CDR3 DNA reads TGTGCCAGCAGCTTAGTCACGACTAGCGTCTCCTTCTTC. The whole variable domain, filled in from reference TRBV11-2 and TRBJ2-1, reads EAGVAQSPRYKIIEKRQSVAFWCNPISGHATLYWYQQILGQGPKLLIQFQNNGVVDDSQLPKDRFSAERLKGVDSTLKIQPAKLEDSAVYLCASSLVTTSVSFFGPGTRLTVL.

This clone was observed a few times. The V gene is TRBV28, the J gene TRBJ1-2; D ambiguous. V was clipped by 5 bases and J by 7 bases, with 20 bases between them. The CDR3 is 15 residues long. The V gene's germline CDR1 is MDHEN and CDR2 SYDVKM. CDR3 region: CASSPLPLGRSGYTF. The CDR3, as DNA: TGTGCCAGCAGTCCCCTCCCTCTAGGAAGAAGTGGCTACACCTTC.

This clone has just a few counts. This sequence joins TRBV2 and TRBJ1-2; D may be TRBD1 (6 bases). CDR1 SNHLY and CDR2 FYNNEI come from the germline V gene. V was clipped by 2 bases and J by 4 bases, with 14 bases between them. CDR3 size: 15 residues. The CDR3, as DNA: TGTGCCAGCAGTGAACGGGGGGCGGTAGGCTATGGCTACACCTTC. Translated: CASSERGAVGYGYTF. The whole variable domain, remainder taken from reference TRBV2 and TRBJ1-2, is EPEVTQTPSHQVTQMGQEVILRCVPISNHLYFYWYRQILGQKVEFLVSFYNNEISEKSEIFDDQFSVERPDGSNFTLKIRSTKLEDSAMYFCASSERGAVGYGYTFGSGTRLTVV.

The chain employs TRBV5-6 and TRBJ1-5; D not certain. Trimming stripped 0 bases from V and 1 base from J, with 8 bases between. This CDR3 is built from 15 residues. The germline CDR1 and CDR2 sequences are SGHDT and YYEEEE. Here the CDR3 DNA reads TGTGCCAGCAGCTTGGGTGGAATCAGCAATCAGCCCCAGCATTTT. Translation: CASSLGGISNQPQHF. Supplemented by reference TRBV5-6 and TRBJ1-5, the full variable domain reads DAGVTQSPTHLIKTRGQQVTLRCSPKSGHDTVSWYQQALGQGPQFIFQYYEEEERQRGNFPDRFSGHQFPNYSSELNVNALLLGDSALYLCASSLGGISNQPQHFGDGTRLSIL.

The gene calls are TRBV6-6 and TRBJ1-3, with 9 bases that match TRBD1. This CDR3 has 15 amino acids. V lost 2 bases, J lost 8 bases, and 7 bases stayed unmatched. Per germline, CDR1 MNHNY and CDR2 SVGAGI (reference sequence). The CDR3 region has the DNA TGTGCCAGCAGTTACGCCGGGACAGGGACGGACACCATATATTTT. Translated: CASSYAGTGTDTIYF.

The rearrangement links TRBV4-1 to TRBJ1-6; the D gene is possibly TRBD1 (6 bases). Looked up from germline, CDR1 is MGHRA and CDR2 is YSYEKL. The V gene lost 1 base and the J gene lost 11 bases, with 12 bases spanning the gap. The CDR3 is 14 residues long. The CDR3 reads CASSQVGARAPLHF. The CDR3 DNA is TGCGCCAGCAGCCAAGTGGGGGCGCGGGCACCCCTCCACTTT.